This T cell receptor (beta chain) was sequenced during a study of radiotherapy plus CTLA-4 blockade in lung cancer. Study information: Of the patients, about 17% showed objective responses and around 32% attained disease control. Points from the study as a whole: Radiotherapy was combined with ipilimumab, and tumor-derived TCR clones then expanded in blood. Early blood T cell clone changes and increased post-radiation serum interferon-beta were reportedly the strongest response predictors.

The data were produced by immunoSEQ multiplex PCR, yet TCRdb's version contains in-frame clones alone and is incomplete. Seen here are some 110,000 clones, approximately 80% observed once, and the top ten hold 2.5% to 3.5%. As to this clone: What it binds is unknown.

CDR3 length: 15 amino acids. In germline, CDR1 is MNHNS, CDR2 SASEGT. Deletions cut 2 bases from V and 5 bases from J, with 15 bases between. This sequence originates from a human donor with non-small cell lung cancer that progressed on radiotherapy plus ipilimumab. Some clones in this sample may be carry-over from other donors' samples. The sample in question was peripheral blood, obtained from a patient treated with radiotherapy plus ipilimumab. V gene TRBV6-1 combines with J gene TRBJ1-2, with D uncertain. Here the CDR3 reads CASSEIYGRKYGYTF. The CDR3 DNA sequence: TGTGCCAGCAGTGAAATCTACGGCAGAAAATATGGCTACACCTTC.